A single sample is the source of the 2 T cell receptor beta chains below, sequenced in a study of cytomegalovirus exposure and HLA in healthy donors (dated by TCRdb to 2015 to 2018). Library method: the immunoSEQ multiplex PCR assay. The multiplex PCR relied on a mix of 60 forward primers for TCR Vbeta segments and 13 reverse primers for TCR Jbeta segments. In its TCRdb copy, this immuneACCESS table keeps in-frame sequences only and misses some clones. Where compared with another copy, unresolved V genes explain less than half of these, and the others have no known cause. In this sample the table shows 100,000 to 150,000 clones, more than 65% of which occur a single time. The top ten clonotypes cover about 3.9% of the sample. The sequencing sample was made of PBMCs. These receptors originate from a man in his late teens or twenties in good health and CMV-seropositive.

This clone was seen a single time. The V call is TRBV7-8, the J call TRBJ2-1, with TRBD2 identical over 11 bases. CDR1 is SGHVS and CDR2 is FQNEAQ in the germline V gene. The CDR3 runs to 18 residues. J gave up 4 bases and V 8 bases, and 16 bases lay outside the gene matches. CDR3 in DNA: TGTGCCAGCCTTCGGGTAGCACCGACTAGCGGGGTATACAATGAGCAGTTCTTC. It encodes CASLRVAPTSGVYNEQFF.

The chain uses TRBV6-4 and TRBJ2-3, with 14 bases matching TRBD2. V was pared by 3 bases and J by 1 base, with 0 bases of the junction left unmatched. Germline CDR1 reads MRHNA; CDR2 reads SNTAGT. The CDR3 sequence is 16 residues long. The DNA for the CDR3 is TGTGCCAGCAGTGAGGGACTAGCGGGAGGCACAGATACGCAGTATTTT. This sequence encodes CASSEGLAGGTDTQYF.